The source of this T cell receptor (beta chain) is a study of cytomegalovirus exposure and HLA in healthy donors. With regard to this clone: Its matching antigen is unknown. Mismatch with germline at one junction end may stem from a read error.

Study findings and constraints: HLA alleles showed associations with approximately 15,000 TCR beta sequences in a later analysis, at a 0.05 false discovery rate.

Primers: 60 Vbeta forward and 13 Jbeta reverse. Assay: immunoSEQ multiplex PCR; the TCRdb copy retains only in-frame clones and omits some. The data show 85,000 to 130,000 clones, roughly 75% seen once. CDR3 length: 15 amino acids. Germline CDR1 and CDR2: SEHNR and FQNEAQ (reference sequence). The chain recombines TRBV7-9 with TRBJ1-6, with 7 positions matching TRBD1. The specimen was PBMCs. The receptor's source is a middle-aged man in good health and CMV-seronegative. Here the CDR3 reads CSSSLGGTDNSPLHF. CDR3 DNA sequence: TGTTCCAGCAGCTTAGGGGGGACAGATAATTCACCCCTCCACTTT.